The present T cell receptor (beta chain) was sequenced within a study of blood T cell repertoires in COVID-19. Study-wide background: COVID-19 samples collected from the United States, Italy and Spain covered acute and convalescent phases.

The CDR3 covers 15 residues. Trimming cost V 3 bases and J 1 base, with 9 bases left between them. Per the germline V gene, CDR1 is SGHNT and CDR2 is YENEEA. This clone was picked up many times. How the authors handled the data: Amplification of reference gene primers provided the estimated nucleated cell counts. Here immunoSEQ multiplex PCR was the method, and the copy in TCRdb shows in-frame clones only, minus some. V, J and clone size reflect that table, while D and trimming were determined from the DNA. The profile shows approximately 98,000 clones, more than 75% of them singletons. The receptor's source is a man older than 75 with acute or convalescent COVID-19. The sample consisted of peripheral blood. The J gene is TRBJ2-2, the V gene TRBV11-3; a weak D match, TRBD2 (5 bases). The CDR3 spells CASSFRGMNTGELFF. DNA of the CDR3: TGTGCCAGCAGCTTCCGGGGAATGAACACCGGGGAGCTGTTTTTT.